These 20 T cell receptor beta chains originate from one sample sequenced in a study of T cells in Graves' hyperthyroidism and ophthalmopathy. Researchers took RNA transcripts and amplified the TCR beta CDR3 regions from them. Initially, a first-round RT-PCR of the TCR CDR3 employed the HTBI primer set. TCRdb processed the multiplex PCR reads anew with MiXCR; each CDR3 protein has one entry. The table includes under 400,000 distinct CDR3 sequences, 15% to 20% detected once. Input material: blood. These receptors all come from a man aged 25-45 years with Graves' hyperthyroidism.

This clonotype was observed a handful of times. The rearrangement uses TRBV5-5 and TRBJ2-2; no firm D call. Deletions cut 2 bases from V and 7 bases from J, with 9 bases between. Germline V gives CDR1 SGHKS, CDR2 YYEKEE (reference sequence). The CDR3 is made up of 13 amino acids. The CDR3 DNA is TGTGCCAGCAGCTTAGGCCTGGTCGGGGAGCTGTTTTTT. Translating it yields CASSLGLVGELFF.

The V gene is TRBV5-1, the J gene TRBJ2-2, with a weak D call TRBD1 (6 bases). V gave up 6 bases and J gave up 2 bases, with 8 bases separating them. Germline V gives CDR1 SGHRS, CDR2 YFSETQ. The CDR3 is made up of 13 amino acids. The CDR3 DNA sequence: TGCGCCAGCAAGGACAGAAACACCGGGGAGCTGTTTTTT. This sequence encodes CASKDRNTGELFF.

This clonotype was seen only a few times. The rearrangement links TRBV28 to TRBJ2-7; D is unclear. Germline V lookup: CDR1 MDHEN, CDR2 SYDVKM. V shed 7 bases and J shed 2 bases, with 9 bases lying between them. The CDR3 is 12 amino acids. CDR3 DNA sequence: TGTGCCAGCACTCACACAACCTACGAGCAGTACTTC. This encodes CASTHTTYEQYF.

This clonotype has at least ten counts. The V gene is TRBV7-8, the J gene TRBJ1-5, with 7 bases fitting TRBD1. Germline V gene sequence: CDR1 SGHVS, CDR2 FQNEAQ. After removal of 1 base from V and 7 bases from J, the junction contained 10 bases not matched to a gene. The CDR3 has 16 amino acids. CDR3: CASSLGGGRTGQPQHF. The CDR3, as DNA: TGTGCCAGCAGCTTAGGAGGGGGCAGGACGGGGCAGCCCCAGCATTTT.

CDR3 protein: CASISQGNTEAFF. The CDR3 region has the DNA TGTGCCAGCATATCACAGGGGAACACTGAAGCTTTCTTT. V and J are TRBV25-1 and TRBJ1-1, with a possible D match to TRBD1 (6 bases). V dropped 7 bases and J dropped 1 base, with 10 bases sitting between them. Germline loops: CDR1 MGHDK, CDR2 SYGVNS. The CDR3 loop spans 13 amino acids.

The table lists this clonotype with many counts. V and J are TRBV3-1 and TRBJ1-1; no reliable D call. In germline, CDR1 is LGHDT, CDR2 YNNKEL (reference sequence). V lost 2 bases to trimming and J lost 1 base, with 8 bases between them. This CDR3 contains 14 residues. The CDR3 here is CASSQWPQNTEAFF. The CDR3 region has the DNA TGTGCCAGCAGCCAATGGCCGCAGAACACTGAAGCTTTCTTT.

V and J are TRBV18 and TRBJ2-3, with TRBD1 as a possible D gene (6 bases). The germline V gene has CDR1 KGHSH and CDR2 LQKENI. V shed 6 bases and J shed 2 bases, with 15 bases lying between them. The CDR3 is made up of 15 amino acids. The CDR3 DNA reads as TGTGCCAGCTCGTCTCTACGGACAGTCACAGATACGCAGTATTTT. This sequence encodes CASSSLRTVTDTQYF.

The chain's CDR3 is CASTKPGLLTGELFF. Here the CDR3 DNA reads TGTGCCAGCACCAAACCGGGACTACTCACCGGGGAGCTGTTTTTT. This chain joins TRBV5-5 and TRBJ2-2; 7 nucleotides line up with TRBD2. Germline V gene data show CDR1 as SGHKS and CDR2 as YYEKEE (reference sequence). The ends lost 6 bases at V and 4 bases at J; junction bases unmatched: 9. CDR3 length: 15 residues.

This clonotype occurred many times. V is TRBV11-2 and J is TRBJ2-1, with D maybe TRBD2 (6 bases). CDR3 length equals 14 residues. V was clipped by 7 bases and J by 9 bases, with 19 bases between them. Germline V gives CDR1 SGHAT, CDR2 FQNNGV. The DNA of the CDR3 is TGTGCCAGCATGGAAGGGCTAGCGAGCAGTGAGCAGTTCTTC. Translating it yields CASMEGLASSEQFF.

This clonotype was counted only a few times. J is TRBJ2-5 and V is TRBV19; 7 bases agree with TRBD1. CDR1 is LNHDA, CDR2 SQIVND, per germline (reference sequence). The CDR3 sequence is 16 residues long. Unmatched junction bases numbered 14, after V lost 5 bases and J lost 5 bases. CDR3 sequence: CASSATGTAYLETQYF. CDR3 bases: TGTGCCAGTAGTGCTACCGGGACAGCCTATCTGGAGACCCAGTACTTC.

This rearrangement joins TRBV30 to TRBJ1-1; D call uncertain. Per germline, CDR1 GTSNPN and CDR2 SVGIG (reference sequence). This CDR3 has 13 amino acids. Trimming shortened V by 3 bases and J by 1 base, and 9 bases separated the two germline ends. CDR3 in DNA: TGTGCCTGGAGCCAGACTGGGAACACTGAAGCTTTCTTT. It codes for CAWSQTGNTEAFF.

The chain joins TRBV7-6 to TRBJ2-7, with no clear D. Trimming took 5 bases from V and 3 from J, leaving 11 bases between them. The CDR3 covers 13 residues. Per the germline V gene, CDR1 is SGHVS and CDR2 is FNYEAQ. The CDR3 sequence: CASSADLNYEQYF. The CDR3 bases are TGTGCCAGCAGCGCGGATTTAAACTACGAGCAGTACTTC.

V gene TRBV6-1 combines with J gene TRBJ2-2; 10 bases are a match to TRBD2. CDR1 and CDR2 from the germline V gene are MNHNS and SASEGT. V was pared by 1 base and J by 2 bases, with 10 bases of the junction left unmatched. The CDR3 is 19 amino acids. The CDR3: CASSEGLAGVGGNTGELFF. The CDR3 bases are TGTGCCAGCAGTGAAGGGCTAGCGGGAGTCGGCGGAAACACCGGGGAGCTGTTTTTT.

The J gene is TRBJ2-3, the V gene TRBV19; D is perhaps TRBD2 (6 bases). The V gene lost 6 bases and the J gene lost 1 base, with 17 bases spanning the gap. Germline V CDR1 and CDR2: LNHDA, SQIVND (reference sequence). The CDR3 runs to 16 residues. DNA for the CDR3: TGTGCCAGTAGCCGAGCTGGGGGGTGGGGCACAGATACGCAGTATTTT. Protein product: CASSRAGGWGTDTQYF.

The sample holds many counts of this clonotype. Germline and junction disagree at one end, which may indicate a read error. V and J are TRBV2 and TRBJ1-5; no clear D gene. CDR3 size: 13 residues. Germline assignment: CDR1 SNHLY and CDR2 FYNNEI. The CDR3 DNA follows: TGTGCCAGCGGTGAACGGGTGAATCAGCCCCAGCATTTT. Protein: CASGERVNQPQHF.

This clonotype was observed a few times. This chain uses TRBV15 with TRBJ2-5; 10 bases are a match to TRBD1. V was pared by 3 bases and J by 2 bases, with 3 bases of the junction left unmatched. This CDR3 region has 15 residues. CDR1 is LNHNV, CDR2 YYDKDF, per germline (reference sequence). CDR3 DNA: TGTGCCACCAGCAGGGGGGACAGGGGACAAGAGACCCAGTACTTC. As protein: CATSRGDRGQETQYF. The whole variable domain, filled in from reference TRBV15 and TRBJ2-5, reads DAMVIQNPRYQVTQFGKPVTLSCSQTLNHNVMYWYQQKSSQAPKLLFHYYDKDFNNEADTPDNFQSRRPNTSFCFLDIRSPGLGDTAMYLCATSRGDRGQETQYFGPGTRLLVL.

This clonotype was seen at least ten times. The chain links TRBV30 to TRBJ2-2, with no clear D. CDR3 length: 13 amino acids. Germline V gene sequence: CDR1 GTSNPN, CDR2 SVGIG (reference sequence). V lost 0 bases, J lost 5 bases, and 7 bases lay in between. CDR3 DNA sequence: TGTGCCTGGAGTGTGAGTGGGACCGGGGAGCTGTTTTTT. Translation: CAWSVSGTGELFF.

This clonotype has at least ten counts. The chain employs TRBV12-3 or TRBV12-4 and TRBJ1-1, with D tentatively TRBD1 (5 bases). The ends were cut back, 3 bases at V and 6 bases at J, with 14 bases in the middle. The CDR3 runs 14 residues. The CDR3 DNA is TGTGCCAGCAGTTTTCAGGGATTAGTGGCTGAAGCTTTCTTT. Translated: CASSFQGLVAEAFF.

In its sample, this clonotype was seen a few times. This chain joins TRBV7-2 and TRBJ2-3; 13 nucleotides agree with TRBD2. The CDR3 has 16 residues. Germline CDR1 and CDR2: SGHTA and FQGNSA. V lost 6 bases to trimming and J lost 6 bases; unmatched junction nucleotides: 9. The CDR3 nucleotides read TGTGCCAGCAGGGGGACTAGCGGGACCGGGGCGGATACGCAGTATTTT. The encoded protein is CASRGTSGTGADTQYF.

At least ten counts were recorded for this clonotype. The rearrangement joins TRBV5-1 to TRBJ1-2; tentative D call: TRBD1 (5 bases). CDR3 length: 14 residues. Germline loops: CDR1 SGHRS, CDR2 YFSETQ. V lost 1 base and J lost 2, with 9 bases in between. CDR3 nucleotide sequence: TGCGCCAGCAGCTTGAATGGGGGGAACTATGGCTACACCTTC. Protein product: CASSLNGGNYGYTF. The variable domain in full, completed from reference TRBV5-1 and TRBJ1-2, reads KAGVTQTPRYLIKTRGQQVTLSCSPISGHRSVSWYQQTPGQGLQFLFEYFSETQRNKGNFPGRFSGRQFSNSRSEMNVSTLELGDSALYLCASSLNGGNYGYTFGSGTRLTVV.